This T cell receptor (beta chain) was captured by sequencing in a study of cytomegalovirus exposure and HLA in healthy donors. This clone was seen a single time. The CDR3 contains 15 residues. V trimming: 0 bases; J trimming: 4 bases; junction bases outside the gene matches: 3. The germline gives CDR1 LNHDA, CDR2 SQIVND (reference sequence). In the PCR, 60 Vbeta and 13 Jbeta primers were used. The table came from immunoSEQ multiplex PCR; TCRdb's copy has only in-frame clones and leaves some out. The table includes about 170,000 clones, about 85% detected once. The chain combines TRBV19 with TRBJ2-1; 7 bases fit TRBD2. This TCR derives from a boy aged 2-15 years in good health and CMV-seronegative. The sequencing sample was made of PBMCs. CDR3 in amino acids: CASSIEHGRYNEQFF. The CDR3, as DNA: TGTGCCAGTAGTATAGAACACGGGAGGTACAATGAGCAGTTCTTC.